Each of the 20 T cell receptor beta chains below was sequenced from the same sample in a study of regulatory T cells in long-lasting Graves disease. Stated time point: newly diagnosed GD, antithyroid drugs for less than 3 months. PBMC-derived RNA was used for the TCR library. According to the study, TCR beta libraries were built with iRepertoire HTBI primers and CDR3-region Arm-PCR. MiXCR was run by TCRdb on the multiplex PCR reads, yielding one entry per CDR3 protein. The table records about 420,000 distinct CDR3 sequences, approximately 16% of them present only once. The sample was also linked to a second study, of T cells in Graves' hyperthyroidism and ophthalmopathy.

The sample was peripheral blood mononuclear cells (PBMCs), taken at new diagnosis, from a patient treated with antithyroid drugs. These receptors were collected from a woman in her late teens or twenties with Graves disease.

The chain couples TRBV9 to TRBJ2-3; no definite D call. V was pared by 0 bases and J by 4 bases, with 12 bases between. Per germline, CDR1 SGDLS and CDR2 YYNGEE. CDR3 size: 15 residues. The CDR3 nucleotides are TGTGCCAGCAGCGTAGGCGACGGCGGTTCAGATACGCAGTATTTT. Translation gives CASSVGDGGSDTQYF.

There are many counts of this clonotype. The J gene is TRBJ2-1, the V gene TRBV27; D not certain. The CDR3 contains 14 residues. CDR1 is MNHEY and CDR2 is SMNVEV in the germline V gene (reference sequence). V was trimmed by 5 bases and J by 0 bases, leaving 8 bases between them. The CDR3 loop is CASSEEYSYNEQFF. The CDR3 DNA sequence: TGTGCCAGCAGTGAGGAGTACTCCTACAATGAGCAGTTCTTC.

As DNA, the CDR3 is TGCGCCAGCAGCCAAGACCCGGGACAGGGGGCTTACGAGCAGTACTTC. It is translated as CASSQDPGQGAYEQYF. J is TRBJ2-7 and V is TRBV4-3; 12 bases fit TRBD1. The V segment lost 0 bases and the J segment 4 bases; nucleotides outside the gene matches: 4. Germline assignment: CDR1 LGHNA and CDR2 YSLEER. This CDR3 is built from 16 residues.

This sequence joins TRBV20-1 and TRBJ2-2; D is possibly TRBD1 or TRBD2 (5 bases each). CDR1 and CDR2 from the germline V gene are DFQATT and SNEGSKA (reference sequence). This CDR3 contains 15 residues. V lost 1 base and J lost 0, with 9 bases in between. This chain's CDR3 is CSARGDLANTGELFF. The CDR3 bases are TGCAGTGCTAGAGGGGACCTCGCGAACACCGGGGAGCTGTTTTTT.

The genes are TRBV27 and TRBJ1-1; no firm D call. The CDR3 totals 14 residues. Trimming removed 5 bases at V and 0 bases at J, with 10 bases between. In germline, CDR1 is MNHEY, CDR2 SMNVEV (reference sequence). The CDR3 nucleotides are TGTGCCAGCAGTGCCAGTGTCTTGAACACTGAAGCTTTCTTT. It codes for CASSASVLNTEAFF.

This clonotype appeared a few times. This chain connects TRBV12-3 or TRBV12-4 to TRBJ1-5, with D possibly matching TRBD1 (5 bases). With 6 bases removed from V and 7 bases from J, the gap between germline ends came to 16 bases. The CDR3 sequence is 14 residues long. CDR3 nucleotides: TGTGCCAGCAGGACCACCGCAGGGAACCAGCCCCAGCATTTT. This translates into CASRTTAGNQPQHF.

This clonotype came up many times. The V gene is TRBV27, the J gene TRBJ2-7, with D unresolved. The V gene's germline CDR1 is MNHEY and CDR2 SMNVEV (reference sequence). CDR3 length equals 14 residues. Trimming removed 2 bases from V and 0 bases from J, with 8 bases in between. CDR3 amino acids: CASSLGAHSYEQYF. The CDR3 DNA reads TGTGCCAGCAGTTTAGGTGCCCACTCCTACGAGCAGTACTTC.

A remark on this clonotype: This likely reflects a read error, since a far larger clone is one base away. The chain uses TRBV2 and TRBJ2-5, with TRBD2 identical over 10 bases. This CDR3 comprises 15 residues. The J segment lost 11 bases and the V segment lost 6 bases, leaving 15 bases of the junction unmatched. The V gene's germline CDR1 is SNHLY and CDR2 FYNNEI. The CDR3 spells CASRDSGRAHNEQYF. As DNA, the CDR3 is TGTGCCAGCAGGGACAGCGGGAGGGCTCACAATGAGCAGTACTTC.

There are a few counts of this clonotype. The chain couples TRBV12-3 or TRBV12-4 to TRBJ1-3; no clear D gene. The CDR3 totals 14 residues. Between the trimmed V and J ends, which lost 1 base and 4 bases, there was a span of 8 bases. The CDR3: CASSLVGGGNTIYF. CDR3 DNA sequence: TGTGCCAGCAGTTTAGTTGGTGGAGGAAACACCATATATTTT.

This clonotype was detected many times. This rearrangement joins TRBV7-6 to TRBJ2-1; 11 nucleotides agree with TRBD2. The trim removed 5 bases at V and 4 bases at J, leaving 10 bases unmatched. This CDR3 has 17 residues. The germline V gene has CDR1 SGHVS and CDR2 FNYEAQ. CDR3 sequence reads: CASSLQSGTSGYNEQFF. The CDR3 bases are TGTGCCAGCAGCCTCCAATCCGGGACTAGCGGTTACAATGAGCAGTTCTTC.

This clonotype was found a few times. V is TRBV6-2 or TRBV6-3 and J is TRBJ2-1; 9 bases are shared with TRBD2. Germline V gene sequence: CDR1 MNHEY, CDR2 SVGEGT. V lost 10 bases, J lost 0 bases, and 16 bases stayed unmatched. The CDR3 runs 18 residues. The CDR3, as DNA: TGTGCCACCTCGAACCGACTAGCGGACTATAGCTCCTACAATGAGCAGTTCTTC. This sequence encodes CATSNRLADYSSYNEQFF.

This clonotype was detected ten times or more. The rearrangement links TRBV12-3 or TRBV12-4 to TRBJ2-1; TRBD2 matches at 14 bases. The J segment lost 10 bases and the V segment lost 5 bases, leaving 10 bases of the junction unmatched. The CDR3 spans 16 residues. The CDR3 loop is CASSPPTSGRAREQFF. The CDR3 nucleotides read TGTGCCAGCAGTCCGCCGACTAGCGGGAGGGCCCGGGAGCAGTTCTTC.

The V and J genes are TRBV28 and TRBJ2-3; 8 nucleotides align to TRBD2. Per germline, CDR1 MDHEN and CDR2 SYDVKM. J lost 7 bases, V lost 5 bases, and 11 bases had no gene match. The CDR3 covers 15 residues. CDR3 sequence (DNA): TGTGCCAGCAGTCTCACCGGGACTAGAAGAAATACGCAGTATTTT. This translates into CASSLTGTRRNTQYF.

Details on this clonotype: Since a much larger clone is just one base distant, this may be a read error. The J gene is TRBJ2-1, the V gene TRBV27, with D hard to call. The CDR3 totals 15 residues. CDR1 and CDR2 from the germline V gene are MNHEY and SMNVEV (reference sequence). In nucleotides, the CDR3 is TGTGCCAGCAGTTTAAGCGACCCCGGTTACGGTGAGCGGTTCTTC. Translating gives CASSLSDPGYGERFF.

The chain is built from TRBV9 and TRBJ2-1, with 8 bases aligning to TRBD1. CDR3 length equals 18 residues. Germline V gene sequence: CDR1 SGDLS, CDR2 YYNGEE. V lost 0 bases, J lost 8 bases, and 16 bases stayed unmatched. The CDR3 loop is CASSVAPLARTGRDEQFF. The CDR3 coding sequence is TGTGCCAGCAGCGTAGCTCCCTTGGCGCGGACAGGGAGAGATGAGCAGTTCTTC.

In this sample, this clonotype turned up many times. The genes are TRBV28 and TRBJ2-1, with D unresolved. This CDR3 has 17 amino acids. Germline CDR1 reads MDHEN; CDR2 reads SYDVKM. Trimming removed 3 bases at V and 5 bases at J, with 20 bases between. CDR3 nucleotide sequence: TGTGCCAGCAGTTTCCATCGTTCCCTAAGCAACGACAATGAGCAGTTCTTC. Its protein product is CASSFHRSLSNDNEQFF.

This clonotype was observed at least ten times. This chain links TRBV20-1 with TRBJ2-7; no definite D call. The V end was cut by 2 bases, the J end by 6 bases, with 14 bases between. The CDR3 length is 13 residues. CDR1 is DFQATT, CDR2 SNEGSKA, per germline (reference sequence). In nucleotides, the CDR3 is TGCAGTGCTAGACCCGATGCTAGGGCCGAGCAGTACTTC. The encoded protein is CSARPDARAEQYF.

The chain couples TRBV6-2 or TRBV6-3 to TRBJ1-1; unclear D gene. V lost 3 bases to trimming and J lost 11 bases, with 10 bases between them. Germline V gene data show CDR1 as MNHEY and CDR2 as SVGEGT. The CDR3 loop spans 11 amino acids. CDR3 sequence: CASSYGVGAFF. The CDR3 DNA is TGTGCCAGCAGTTATGGAGTAGGGGCTTTCTTT.

There are a few counts of this clonotype. CDR3 residues: CASSQPGGNSPLHF. The DNA of the CDR3 is TGCGCCAGCAGCCAACCGGGAGGTAATTCACCCCTCCACTTT. The genes are TRBV4-1 and TRBJ1-6; D gene uncertain. Trimming cost V 2 bases and J 6 bases, with 8 bases left between them. In germline, CDR1 is MGHRA, CDR2 YSYEKL. The CDR3 sequence is 14 residues long.

The sample holds a few counts of this clonotype. This rearrangement joins TRBV29-1 to TRBJ2-7; TRBD1 matches at 9 bases. Germline CDR1 reads SQVTM; CDR2 reads ANQGSEA. The CDR3 is 12 residues long. The J segment lost 4 bases and the V segment lost 6 bases, leaving 4 bases of the junction unmatched. The DNA of the CDR3 is TGCAGCGTCTCGGGACAGGGTTACGAGCAGTACTTC. It translates to CSVSGQGYEQYF.